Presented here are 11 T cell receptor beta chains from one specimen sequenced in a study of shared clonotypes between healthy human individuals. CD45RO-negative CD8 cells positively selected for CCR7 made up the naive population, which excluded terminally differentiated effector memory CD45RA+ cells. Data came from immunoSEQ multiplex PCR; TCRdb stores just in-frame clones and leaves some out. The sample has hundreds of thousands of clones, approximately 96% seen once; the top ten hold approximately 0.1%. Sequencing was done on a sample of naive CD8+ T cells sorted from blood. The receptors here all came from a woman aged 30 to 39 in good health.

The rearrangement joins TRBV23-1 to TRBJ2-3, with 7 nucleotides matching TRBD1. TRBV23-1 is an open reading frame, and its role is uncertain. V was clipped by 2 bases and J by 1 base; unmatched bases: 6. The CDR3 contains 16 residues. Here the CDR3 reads CASSQRDSYRTDTQYF. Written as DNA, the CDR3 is TGCGCCAGCAGTCAAAGGGACAGCTATCGCACAGATACGCAGTATTTT.

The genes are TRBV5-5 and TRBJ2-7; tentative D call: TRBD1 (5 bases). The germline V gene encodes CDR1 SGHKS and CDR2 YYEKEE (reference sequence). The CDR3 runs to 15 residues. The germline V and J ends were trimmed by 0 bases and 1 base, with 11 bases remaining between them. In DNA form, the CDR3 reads TGTGCCAGCAGCTTGGGGCAGGGTACGTCCTACGAGCAGTACTTC. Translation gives CASSLGQGTSYEQYF.

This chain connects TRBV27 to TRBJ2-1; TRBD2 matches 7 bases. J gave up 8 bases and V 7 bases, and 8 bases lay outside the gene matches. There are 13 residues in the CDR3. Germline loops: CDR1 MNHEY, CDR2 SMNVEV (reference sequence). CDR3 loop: CASTREVGDEQFF. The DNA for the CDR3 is TGTGCCAGCACACGGGAGGTTGGCGATGAGCAGTTCTTC.

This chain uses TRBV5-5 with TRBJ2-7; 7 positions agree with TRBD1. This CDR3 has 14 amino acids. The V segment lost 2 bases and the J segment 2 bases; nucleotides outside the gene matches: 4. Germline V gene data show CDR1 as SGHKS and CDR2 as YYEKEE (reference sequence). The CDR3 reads CASSFSGTAYEQYF. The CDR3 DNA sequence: TGTGCCAGCAGCTTCTCCGGGACAGCCTACGAGCAGTACTTC.

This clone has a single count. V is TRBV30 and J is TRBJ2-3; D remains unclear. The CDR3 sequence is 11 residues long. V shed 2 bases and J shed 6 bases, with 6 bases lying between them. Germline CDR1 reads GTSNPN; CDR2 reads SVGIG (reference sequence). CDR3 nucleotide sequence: TGTGCCTGGAGTTCCGATGATACGCAGTATTTT. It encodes CAWSSDDTQYF.

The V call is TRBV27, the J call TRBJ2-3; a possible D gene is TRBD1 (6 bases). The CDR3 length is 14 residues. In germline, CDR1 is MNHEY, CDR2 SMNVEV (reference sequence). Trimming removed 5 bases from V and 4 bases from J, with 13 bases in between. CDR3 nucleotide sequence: TGTGCCAGCAGTAAATTACAGGGCCCAGATACGCAGTATTTT. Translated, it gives CASSKLQGPDTQYF.

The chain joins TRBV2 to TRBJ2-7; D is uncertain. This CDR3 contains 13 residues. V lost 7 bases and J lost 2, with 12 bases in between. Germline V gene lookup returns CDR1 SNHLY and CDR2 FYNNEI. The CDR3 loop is CASNQLDTYEQYF. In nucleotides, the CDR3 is TGTGCCAGCAATCAGCTCGATACCTACGAGCAGTACTTC.

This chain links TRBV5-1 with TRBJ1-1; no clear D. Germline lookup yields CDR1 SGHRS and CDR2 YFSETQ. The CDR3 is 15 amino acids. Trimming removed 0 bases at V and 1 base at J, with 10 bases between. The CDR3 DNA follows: TGCGCCAGCAGCTTGGAGGGCAGTCCGAACACTGAAGCTTTCTTT. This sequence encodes CASSLEGSPNTEAFF.

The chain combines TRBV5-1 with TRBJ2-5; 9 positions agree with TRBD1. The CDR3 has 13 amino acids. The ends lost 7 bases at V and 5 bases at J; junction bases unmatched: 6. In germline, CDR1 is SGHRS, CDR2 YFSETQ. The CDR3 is CASAGQGAETQYF. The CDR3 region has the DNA TGCGCCAGCGCGGGACAGGGAGCGGAGACCCAGTACTTC.

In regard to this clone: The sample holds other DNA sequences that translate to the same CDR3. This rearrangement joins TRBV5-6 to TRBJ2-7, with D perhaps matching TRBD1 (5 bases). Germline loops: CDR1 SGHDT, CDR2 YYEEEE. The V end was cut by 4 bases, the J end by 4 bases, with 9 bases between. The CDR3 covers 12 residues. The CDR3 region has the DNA TGTGCCAGCAGCCCCCAGGGTTACGAGCAGTACTTC. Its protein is CASSPQGYEQYF.

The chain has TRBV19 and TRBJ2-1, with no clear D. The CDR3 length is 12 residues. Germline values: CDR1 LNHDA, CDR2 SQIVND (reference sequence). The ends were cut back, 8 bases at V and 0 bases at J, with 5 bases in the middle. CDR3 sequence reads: CASGVSYNEQFF. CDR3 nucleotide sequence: TGTGCCAGTGGGGTCTCCTACAATGAGCAGTTCTTC.